This T cell receptor (beta chain) originates from a study of T cell repertoires in cytomegalovirus infection. On the study more broadly: Public TCR beta signature analysis indicated the presence of both CMV infection and matching HLA type.

About this clonotype: Its cognate antigen is unknown.

Study observations and caveats: Identification of carriers of CMV plus the relevant HLA was performed using cumulative public TCR beta family frequency.

With V trimmed by 10 bases and J by 1 base, 11 bases remained unmatched. This CDR3 has 16 residues. The V gene's germline CDR1 is MNHNS and CDR2 SASEGT. TCRdb analysed the reads with MiXCR anew, one entry per CDR3 protein. The table has about 450,000 distinct CDR3 sequences, 25% to 40% seen once. The sample was PBMCs. The receptor's source is a human donor in good health (CMV status not recorded). Some clones in this sample may be carry-over from other donors' samples. V is TRBV6-1 and J is TRBJ2-1; 9 nucleotides agree with TRBD2. CDR3 protein: CAITPGTSRSYNEQFF. As DNA, the CDR3 is TGTGCCATAACACCCGGGACTAGCAGGTCCTACAATGAGCAGTTCTTC.